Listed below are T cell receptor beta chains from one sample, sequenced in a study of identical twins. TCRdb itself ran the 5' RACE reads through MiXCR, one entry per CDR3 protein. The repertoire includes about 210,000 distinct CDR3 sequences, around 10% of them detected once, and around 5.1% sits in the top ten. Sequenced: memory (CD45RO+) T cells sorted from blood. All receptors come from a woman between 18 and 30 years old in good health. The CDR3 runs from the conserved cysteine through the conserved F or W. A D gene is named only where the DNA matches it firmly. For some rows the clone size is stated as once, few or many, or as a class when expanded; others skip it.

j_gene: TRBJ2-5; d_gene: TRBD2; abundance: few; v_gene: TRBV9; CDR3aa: CASSDRTSLETQYF; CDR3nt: TGTGCCAGCAGCGACAGGACTAGCTTAGAGACCCAGTACTTC
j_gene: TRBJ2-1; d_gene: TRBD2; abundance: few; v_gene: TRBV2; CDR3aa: CASGNSGDYNEQFF; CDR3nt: TGTGCCAGCGGAAACAGCGGGGACTACAATGAGCAGTTCTTC
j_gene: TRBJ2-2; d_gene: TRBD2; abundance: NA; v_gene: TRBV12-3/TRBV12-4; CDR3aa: CASQRSGGTGELFF; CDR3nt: TGTGCCAGCCAACGAAGCGGGGGCACCGGGGAGCTGTTTTTT
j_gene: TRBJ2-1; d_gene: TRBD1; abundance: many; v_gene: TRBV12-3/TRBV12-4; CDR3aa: CASSRGQYNEQFF; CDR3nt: TGTGCCAGCAGTCGGGGACAGTACAATGAGCAGTTCTTC
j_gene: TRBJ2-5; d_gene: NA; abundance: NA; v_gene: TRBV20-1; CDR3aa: CSAGGGGSQETQYF; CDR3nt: TGCAGTGCTGGAGGAGGGGGGAGTCAAGAGACCCAGTACTTC
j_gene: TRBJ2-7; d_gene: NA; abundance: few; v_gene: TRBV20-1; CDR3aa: CSARGAGVNYEQYF; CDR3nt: TGCAGTGCTAGAGGAGCCGGGGTTAATTACGAGCAGTACTTC
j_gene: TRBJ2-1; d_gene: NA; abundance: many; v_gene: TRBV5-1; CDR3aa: CASSPADRDYNEQFF; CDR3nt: TGCGCCAGCAGCCCGGCAGACAGAGACTACAATGAGCAGTTCTTC
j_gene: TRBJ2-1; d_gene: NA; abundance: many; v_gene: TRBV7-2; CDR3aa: CASSLSLNEQFF; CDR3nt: TGTGCCAGCAGCTTGTCTCTCAATGAGCAGTTCTTC
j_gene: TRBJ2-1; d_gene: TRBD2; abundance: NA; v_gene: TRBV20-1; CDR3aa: CSVPPGGYNEQFF; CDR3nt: TGCAGTGTCCCACCGGGGGGCTACAATGAGCAGTTCTTC
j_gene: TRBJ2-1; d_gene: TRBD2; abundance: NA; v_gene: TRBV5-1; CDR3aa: CASSPPAGGVNEQFF; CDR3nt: TGCGCCAGCAGCCCCCCAGCGGGAGGGGTGAATGAGCAGTTCTTC
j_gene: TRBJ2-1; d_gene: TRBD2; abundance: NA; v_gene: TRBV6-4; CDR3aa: CASSGTSGGNEQFF; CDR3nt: TGTGCCAGCAGTGGGACTAGCGGGGGGAATGAGCAGTTCTTC
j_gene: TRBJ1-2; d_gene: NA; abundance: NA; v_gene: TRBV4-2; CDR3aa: CASSQENRAGRGYTF; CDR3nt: TGTGCCAGCAGCCAAGAGAACAGGGCGGGTCGGGGCTACACCTTC
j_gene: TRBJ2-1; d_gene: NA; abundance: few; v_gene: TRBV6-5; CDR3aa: CASSYGGGSSYNEQFF; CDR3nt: TGTGCCAGCAGTTACGGTGGCGGAAGCTCCTACAATGAGCAGTTCTTC
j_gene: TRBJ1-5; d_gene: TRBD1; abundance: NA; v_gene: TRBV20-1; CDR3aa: CSARDPGTGNQPQHF; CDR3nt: TGCAGTGCTAGAGATCCCGGGACAGGGAATCAGCCCCAGCATTTT
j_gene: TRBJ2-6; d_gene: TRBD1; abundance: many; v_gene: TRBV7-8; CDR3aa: CASSLVGTGASGANVLTF; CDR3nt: TGTGCCAGCAGCTTAGTAGGGACAGGGGCCTCTGGGGCCAACGTCCTGACTTTC
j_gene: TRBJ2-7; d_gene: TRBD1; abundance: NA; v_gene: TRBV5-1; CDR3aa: CASSLGGTGTTYEQYF; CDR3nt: TGCGCCAGCAGCTTGGGTGGGACAGGTACAACCTACGAGCAGTACTTC
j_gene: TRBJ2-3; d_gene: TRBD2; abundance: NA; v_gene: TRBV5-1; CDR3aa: CASSLEASGGGFTDTQYF; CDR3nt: TGCGCCAGCAGCTTGGAGGCTAGCGGGGGGGGATTCACAGATACGCAGTATTTT
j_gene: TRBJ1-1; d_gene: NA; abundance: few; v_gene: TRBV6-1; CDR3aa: CASREPGLNTEAFF; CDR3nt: TGTGCCAGCAGAGAACCGGGACTGAACACTGAAGCTTTCTTT
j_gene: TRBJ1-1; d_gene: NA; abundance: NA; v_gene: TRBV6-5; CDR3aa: CASSSTQPNTEAFF; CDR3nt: TGTGCCAGCAGTTCTACACAACCGAACACTGAAGCTTTCTTT
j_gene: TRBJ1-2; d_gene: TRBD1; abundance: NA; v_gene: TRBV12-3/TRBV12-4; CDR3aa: CASSRVGQGVTNYGYTF; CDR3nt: TGTGCCAGCAGCCGTGTGGGACAGGGGGTTACTAACTATGGCTACACCTTC
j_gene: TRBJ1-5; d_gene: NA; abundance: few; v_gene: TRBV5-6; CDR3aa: CASSDGGSNQPQHF; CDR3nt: TGTGCCAGCAGCGATGGGGGTAGCAATCAGCCCCAGCATTTT
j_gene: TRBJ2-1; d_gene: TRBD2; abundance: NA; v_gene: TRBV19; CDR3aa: CASSTSGRAYQQFF; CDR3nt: TGTGCCAGTAGTACTAGCGGGAGGGCCTACCAGCAGTTCTTC
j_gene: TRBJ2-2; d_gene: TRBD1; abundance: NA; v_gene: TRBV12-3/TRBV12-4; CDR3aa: CASSSQGAYTGELFF; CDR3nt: TGTGCCAGCAGTTCTCAGGGGGCGTACACCGGGGAGCTGTTTTTT
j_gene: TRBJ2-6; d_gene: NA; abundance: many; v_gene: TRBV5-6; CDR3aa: CASSFRATSGANVLTF; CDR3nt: TGTGCCAGCAGCTTCCGGGCCACATCTGGGGCCAACGTCCTGACTTTC
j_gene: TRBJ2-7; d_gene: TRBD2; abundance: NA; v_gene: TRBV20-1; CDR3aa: CSATASGRYEQYF; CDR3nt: TGCAGTGCTACGGCTAGCGGGAGGTACGAGCAGTACTTC
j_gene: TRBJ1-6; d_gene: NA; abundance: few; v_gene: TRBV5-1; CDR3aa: CASSLEAVTGNSPLHF; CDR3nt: TGCGCCAGCAGCTTGGAGGCAGTCACGGGAAATTCACCCCTCCACTTT
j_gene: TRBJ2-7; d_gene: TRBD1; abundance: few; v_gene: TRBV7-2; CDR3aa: CASSLDRGGYEQYF; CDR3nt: TGTGCCAGCAGCTTAGACAGGGGTGGATACGAGCAGTACTTC
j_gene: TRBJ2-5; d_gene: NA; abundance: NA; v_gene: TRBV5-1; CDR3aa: CASSLLNKGTQYF; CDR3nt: TGCGCCAGCAGCCTCCTCAACAAAGGGACCCAGTACTTC
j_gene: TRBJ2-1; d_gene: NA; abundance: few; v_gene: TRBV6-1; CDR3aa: CASSLRDPSYNEQFF; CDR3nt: TGTGCCAGCAGCCTCCGGGACCCCTCCTACAATGAGCAGTTCTTC
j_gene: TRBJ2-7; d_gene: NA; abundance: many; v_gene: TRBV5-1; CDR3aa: CASSLGVPSDEQYF; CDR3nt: TGCGCCAGCAGCTTGGGAGTACCTTCGGACGAGCAGTACTTC
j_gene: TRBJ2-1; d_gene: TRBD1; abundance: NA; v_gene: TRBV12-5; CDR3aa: CASGFQTRGLNEQFF; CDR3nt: TGTGCTAGTGGTTTCCAAACAAGGGGGCTAAATGAGCAGTTCTTC
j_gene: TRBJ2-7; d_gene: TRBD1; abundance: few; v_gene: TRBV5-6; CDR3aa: CASSPFRDRGLDYSYEQYF; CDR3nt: TGTGCCAGCAGCCCATTTCGGGACAGGGGTCTTGATTACTCCTACGAGCAGTACTTC
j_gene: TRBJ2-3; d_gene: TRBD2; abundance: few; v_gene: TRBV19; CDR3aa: CASSAILAGGSGNTQYF; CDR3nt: TGTGCCAGTAGTGCGATCCTAGCGGGGGGGTCCGGAAATACGCAGTATTTT
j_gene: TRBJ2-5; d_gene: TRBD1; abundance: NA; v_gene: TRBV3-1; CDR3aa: CASSQDAPGQGLSETQYF; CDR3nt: TGTGCCAGCAGCCAAGATGCCCCGGGACAGGGTTTATCGGAGACCCAGTACTTC
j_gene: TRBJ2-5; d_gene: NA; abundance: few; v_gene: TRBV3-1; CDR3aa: CASSQGGVWQETQYF; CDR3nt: TGTGCCAGCAGCCAAGGAGGGGTTTGGCAAGAGACCCAGTACTTC
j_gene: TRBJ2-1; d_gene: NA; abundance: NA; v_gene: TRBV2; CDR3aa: CASSEAGGERDNEQFF; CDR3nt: TGTGCCAGCAGTGAAGCGGGCGGGGAGAGAGACAATGAGCAGTTCTTC
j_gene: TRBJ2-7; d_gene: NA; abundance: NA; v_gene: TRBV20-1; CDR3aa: CSASSGEEQYF; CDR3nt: TGCAGTGCTAGTTCGGGGGAGGAGCAGTACTTC
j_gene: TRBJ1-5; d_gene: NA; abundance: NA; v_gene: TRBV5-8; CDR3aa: CASSLPGLPQHF; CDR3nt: TGTGCCAGCAGCTTACCGGGTCTGCCCCAGCATTTT
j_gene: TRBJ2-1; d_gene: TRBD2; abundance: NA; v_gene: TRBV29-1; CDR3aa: CSVSPSGTYNEQFF; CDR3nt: TGCAGCGTTTCACCTAGCGGAACCTACAATGAGCAGTTCTTC
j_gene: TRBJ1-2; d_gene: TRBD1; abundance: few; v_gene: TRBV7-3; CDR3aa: CASSLGTGARGYTF; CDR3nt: TGTGCCAGCAGCTTAGGGACAGGGGCTCGTGGCTACACCTTC
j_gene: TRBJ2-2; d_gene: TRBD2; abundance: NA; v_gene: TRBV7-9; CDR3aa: CASSPGVAGTGELFF; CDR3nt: TGTGCCAGCAGCCCCGGGGTAGCGGGAACCGGGGAGCTGTTTTTT
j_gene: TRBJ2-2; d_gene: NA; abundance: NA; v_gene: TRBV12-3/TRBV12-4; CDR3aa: CASSFSGRLTVGELFF; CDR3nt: TGTGCCAGCAGTTTTAGTGGGCGACTGACCGTGGGGGAGCTGTTTTTT
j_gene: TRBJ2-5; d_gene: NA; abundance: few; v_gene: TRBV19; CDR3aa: CASSDSASRETQYF; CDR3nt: TGTGCCAGTAGTGATTCGGCTAGCAGAGAGACCCAGTACTTC
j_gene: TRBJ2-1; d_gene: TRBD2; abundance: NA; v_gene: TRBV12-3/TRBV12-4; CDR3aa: CASRSSGRAGEQFF; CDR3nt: TGTGCCAGCAGAAGTAGCGGGAGGGCCGGGGAGCAGTTCTTC
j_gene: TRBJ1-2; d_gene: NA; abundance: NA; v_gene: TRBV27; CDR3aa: CASSQEPRPAHGYTF; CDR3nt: TGTGCCAGCAGTCAGGAACCTCGTCCGGCCCATGGCTACACCTTC
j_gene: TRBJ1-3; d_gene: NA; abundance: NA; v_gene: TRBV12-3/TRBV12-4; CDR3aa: CASSPVDFSGNTIYF; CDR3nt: TGTGCCAGCAGTCCCGTCGATTTCTCTGGAAACACCATATATTTT
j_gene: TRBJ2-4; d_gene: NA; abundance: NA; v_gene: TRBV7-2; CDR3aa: CASSSPGGLAKNIQYF; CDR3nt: TGTGCCAGCAGCTCCCCCGGGGGGCTAGCCAAAAACATTCAGTACTTC
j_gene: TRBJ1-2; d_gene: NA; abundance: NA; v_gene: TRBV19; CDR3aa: CASSHYGYTF; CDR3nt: TGTGCCAGTTCACACTATGGCTACACCTTC
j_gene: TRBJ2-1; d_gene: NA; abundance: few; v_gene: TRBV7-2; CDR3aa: CASRFETLSYNEQFF; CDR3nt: TGTGCCAGCAGATTCGAAACACTGTCCTACAATGAGCAGTTCTTC
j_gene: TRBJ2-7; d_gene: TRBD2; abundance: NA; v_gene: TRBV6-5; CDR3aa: CASSYLGLGRNYEQYF; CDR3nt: TGTGCCAGCAGTTACTTAGGACTAGGGAGGAACTACGAGCAGTACTTC
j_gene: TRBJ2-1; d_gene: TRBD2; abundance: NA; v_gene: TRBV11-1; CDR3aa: CASSLEGLAGGRTYNEQFF; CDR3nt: TGTGCCAGCAGCTTAGAAGGACTAGCGGGAGGCCGAACCTACAATGAGCAGTTCTTC
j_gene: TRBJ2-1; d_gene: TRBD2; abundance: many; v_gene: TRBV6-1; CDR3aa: CASSGLAGNNEQFF; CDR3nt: TGTGCCAGCTCCGGACTAGCGGGCAACAATGAGCAGTTCTTC
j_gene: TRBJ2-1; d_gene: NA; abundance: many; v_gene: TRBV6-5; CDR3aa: CASSYSNSLPTYNEQFF; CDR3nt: TGTGCCAGCAGTTACTCGAACAGCCTACCTACCTACAATGAGCAGTTCTTC
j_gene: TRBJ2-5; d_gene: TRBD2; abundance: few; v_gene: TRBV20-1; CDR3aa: CSADGRAEETQYF; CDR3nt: TGCAGTGCTGACGGGAGGGCGGAGGAGACCCAGTACTTC
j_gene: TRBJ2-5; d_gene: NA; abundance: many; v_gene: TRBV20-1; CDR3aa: CSARPYQETQYF; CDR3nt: TGCAGTGCTAGGCCATACCAAGAGACCCAGTACTTC
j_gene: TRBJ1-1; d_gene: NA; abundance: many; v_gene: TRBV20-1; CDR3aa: CSAREGTTEAFF; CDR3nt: TGCAGTGCTAGGGAGGGCACGACTGAAGCTTTCTTT
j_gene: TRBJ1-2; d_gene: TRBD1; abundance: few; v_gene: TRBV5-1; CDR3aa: CASSWGTGIDGYTF; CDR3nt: TGCGCCAGCAGCTGGGGGACAGGGATCGATGGCTACACCTTC